This T cell receptor beta chain emerged from a study of PD-1 blockade in classical Hodgkin lymphoma. The CDR3 contains 14 residues. Per germline, CDR1 SGHTA and CDR2 FQGNSA. The ends were cut back, 4 bases at V and 2 bases at J, with 11 bases in the middle. Clones were sequenced by immunoSEQ multiplex PCR, and TCRdb holds only the in-frame ones, with some missing. In the table there are 100,000 or so clones, around nine tenths of which are singletons. Time point noted: cycle 4 day 1 (C4D1), after less than seven weeks of nivolumab. After autologous stem cell transplantation all patients relapsed, and prior brentuximab vedotin exposure differed between cohorts.

The clonotype originates from a human donor with classical Hodgkin lymphoma. The sample here was peripheral blood mononuclear cells (PBMCs), taken before the fourth cycle of nivolumab. The gene calls are TRBV7-2 and TRBJ2-5; D possibly corresponds to TRBD1 (7 bases). CDR3 sequence (DNA): TGTGCCAGCAGCTGGGCGGGACAGCAAGAGACCCAGTACTTC. The encoded protein is CASSWAGQQETQYF.